One sample yielded the 8 T cell receptor beta chains listed below, sequenced in a study of siplizumab effects on memory and regulatory T cells (dated by TCRdb to between 2017 and 2020). Libraries were prepared through the immunoSEQ multiplex PCR assay. TCRdb stores this immuneACCESS table with in-frame sequences only. Part of the clones is absent; in the studies checked, under half of the shortfall reflects unresolved V genes, and no reason is known for the rest. The sample profile shows approximately 100,000 clones; approximately 90% of them were found once. The ten largest clones add up to under 0.75% of the sample. Sequenced material: Tregs sorted from blood. The source of these receptors is a human donor in good health.

The chain joins TRBV6-5 to TRBJ2-7; 8 bases align to TRBD1. This CDR3 has 13 amino acids. Trimming took 6 bases from V and 1 from J; bases not matched to a gene: 2. CDR1 and CDR2 from the germline V gene are MNHEY and SVGAGI. The DNA of the CDR3 is TGTGCCAGCAGGCGGACAGGGTCCTACGAGCAGTACTTC. This translates into CASRRTGSYEQYF.

The chain uses TRBV4-2 and TRBJ1-1, with 7 bases fitting TRBD1. Germline V gene lookup returns CDR1 LGHNA and CDR2 YNFKEQ. The CDR3 extends over 17 amino acids. Trimming took 0 bases from V and 1 from J; bases not matched to a gene: 8. CDR3 residues: CASSQDHGGQRNTEAFF. The CDR3 nucleotides are TGTGCCAGCAGCCAAGATCACGGGGGACAGAGGAACACTGAAGCTTTCTTT.

The rearrangement uses TRBV29-1 and TRBJ1-1, with 9 bases aligning to TRBD1. The CDR3 has 14 amino acids. CDR1 SQVTM and CDR2 ANQGSEA come from the germline V gene. V dropped 6 bases and J dropped 0; count of bases not matched to a gene: 5. The CDR3 spells CSVERQGVNTEAFF. The CDR3 DNA reads as TGCAGCGTGGAGAGACAGGGGGTGAACACTGAAGCTTTCTTT.

J is TRBJ2-7 and V is TRBV19; the D gene could be TRBD1 or TRBD2 (5 bases each). V was pared by 6 bases and J by 6 bases, with 21 bases between. From germline, CDR1 is LNHDA and CDR2 SQIVND (reference sequence). The CDR3 is 15 residues long. The DNA for the CDR3 is TGTGCCAGTAGAGACATCGGGACCTCTTCTGCCGAGCAGTACTTC. As protein: CASRDIGTSSAEQYF.

The genes are TRBV18 and TRBJ2-7, with D maybe TRBD1 (6 bases). Trimming took off 6 bases at V and 0 bases at J, with 15 bases between the two ends. This CDR3 has 15 residues. The germline gives CDR1 KGHSH, CDR2 LQKENI. The CDR3 reads CASSRDRSRSYEQYF. The CDR3 nucleotides are TGTGCCAGCTCCCGCGACAGGAGTCGCTCCTACGAGCAGTACTTC.

The J gene is TRBJ2-3, the V gene TRBV4-1; D ambiguous. The CDR3 consists of 15 residues. Germline values: CDR1 MGHRA, CDR2 YSYEKL. V was cut by 0 bases and J by 3 bases, with 10 bases left in between. CDR3 nucleotides: TGCGCCAGCAGCCAAGATACTAAGAAGACAGATACGCAGTATTTT. Translated, it gives CASSQDTKKTDTQYF.

This clone was observed a single time. The chain recombines TRBV5-4 with TRBJ2-1, with 7 bases matching TRBD2. The ends lost 1 base at V and 7 bases at J; junction bases unmatched: 8. The length of the CDR3 is 15 residues. The germline CDR1 and CDR2 sequences are SGHNT and YYREEE (reference sequence). CDR3 protein: CASSLPGGRANEQFF. For the CDR3, the DNA is TGTGCCAGCAGCTTGCCTGGTGGGAGGGCGAATGAGCAGTTCTTC.

This chain connects TRBV19 to TRBJ1-2, with D hard to call. CDR1 and CDR2 (germline): LNHDA, SQIVND (reference sequence). Deletions cut 6 bases from V and 4 bases from J, with 9 bases between. This CDR3 contains 12 residues. The CDR3 loop reads CASRPGVYGYTF. The CDR3 DNA is TGTGCCAGTAGACCCGGAGTCTATGGCTACACCTTC.